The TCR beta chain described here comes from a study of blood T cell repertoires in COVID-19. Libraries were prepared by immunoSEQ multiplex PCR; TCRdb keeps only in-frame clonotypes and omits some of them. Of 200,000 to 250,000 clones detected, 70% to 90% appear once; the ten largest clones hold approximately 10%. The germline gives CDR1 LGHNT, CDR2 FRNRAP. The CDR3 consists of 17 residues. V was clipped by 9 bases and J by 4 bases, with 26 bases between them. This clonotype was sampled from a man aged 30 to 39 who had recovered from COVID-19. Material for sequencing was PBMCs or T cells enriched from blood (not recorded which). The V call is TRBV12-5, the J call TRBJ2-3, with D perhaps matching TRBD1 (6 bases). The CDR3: CASRGAATGKRADTQYF. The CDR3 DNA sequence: TGTGCTAGCCGCGGCGCCGCAACAGGGAAGAGGGCAGATACGCAGTATTTT.